One and the same sample provided the 9 T cell receptor beta chains below, sequenced in a study of CD8+ T cells in alopecia areata. Extraction of RNA preceded its reverse transcription into cDNA, which served as the sequencing template. Sequencing used immunoSEQ multiplex PCR; TCRdb keeps in-frame clones, though not all of them. In the table there are 150,000 to 200,000 clones, 55% to 65% of which are singletons. Sequenced sample: CD4+ T cells sorted from blood. The receptors were sampled from a human donor in good health.

This clone has a single count. The V gene is TRBV4-1, the J gene TRBJ2-1; 11 bases match TRBD2. Germline V gene sequence: CDR1 MGHRA, CDR2 YSYEKL. J was trimmed by 4 bases and V by 4 bases; bases with no gene match: 12. The CDR3 has 18 amino acids. CDR3 sequence (DNA): TGCGCCAGCAGCCCCGCTAGCGGGAGGTTGGGGGGATACAATGAGCAGTTCTTC. Protein sequence: CASSPASGRLGGYNEQFF.

The V call is TRBV5-1, the J call TRBJ2-7; the D gene is possibly TRBD2 (6 bases). Germline assignment: CDR1 SGHRS and CDR2 YFSETQ. Trimming stripped 0 bases from V and 3 bases from J, with 13 bases between. The CDR3 consists of 15 residues. The CDR3 loop reads CASSLDWGSGYEQYF. The CDR3 DNA sequence: TGCGCCAGCAGCTTGGATTGGGGTAGCGGCTACGAGCAGTACTTC. The full variable domain, with the rest looked up from reference TRBV5-1 and TRBJ2-7, is KAGVTQTPRYLIKTRGQQVTLSCSPISGHRSVSWYQQTPGQGLQFLFEYFSETQRNKGNFPGRFSGRQFSNSRSEMNVSTLELGDSALYLCASSLDWGSGYEQYFGPGTRLTVT.

The chain couples TRBV7-9 to TRBJ2-1; D gene uncertain. The germline CDR1 and CDR2 sequences are SEHNR and FQNEAQ (reference sequence). Trimming shortened V by 1 base and J by 6 bases, and 4 bases separated the two germline ends. This CDR3 has 12 amino acids. CDR3 region: CASSLVGNEQFF. The CDR3 DNA reads TGTGCCAGCAGCTTAGTTGGCAATGAGCAGTTCTTC.

This clone was seen a handful of times. The CDR3 here is CASRSPGKGGYGYTF. CDR3 bases: TGTGCCAGCAGATCTCCCGGGAAGGGTGGGTATGGCTACACCTTC. This chain uses TRBV27 with TRBJ1-2; no clear D. CDR3 size: 15 residues. Between the trimmed V and J ends, which lost 6 bases and 5 bases, there was a span of 19 bases. In germline, CDR1 is MNHEY, CDR2 SMNVEV (reference sequence).

The chain couples TRBV2 to TRBJ1-2; D is undetermined. V dropped 2 bases and J dropped 8 bases, with 12 bases sitting between them. The V gene's germline CDR1 is SNHLY and CDR2 FYNNEI. The CDR3 has 13 residues. The CDR3 bases are TGTGCCAGCAGTGAACTCCACTCGGGGGGCTACACCTTC. Encoded protein: CASSELHSGGYTF.

The chain couples TRBV27 to TRBJ2-7; 7 bases are a match to TRBD2. CDR1 is MNHEY, CDR2 SMNVEV, per germline (reference sequence). After removal of 5 bases from V and 3 bases from J, the junction contained 7 bases not matched to a gene. The CDR3 is 14 residues long. The CDR3 region is CASSRRGLVYEQYF. CDR3 nucleotides: TGTGCCAGCAGTCGGCGGGGGTTGGTCTACGAGCAGTACTTC.

The chain recombines TRBV29-1 with TRBJ2-6, with D uncertain. Germline V gives CDR1 SQVTM, CDR2 ANQGSEA. The CDR3 runs 15 residues. V lost 0 bases, J lost 2 bases, and 8 bases lay in between. CDR3 in amino acids: CSVEESTAGANVLTF. The CDR3 DNA is TGCAGCGTTGAAGAGTCTACAGCTGGGGCCAACGTCCTGACTTTC.

The rearrangement joins TRBV15 to TRBJ2-1, with D perhaps matching TRBD2 (6 bases). From germline, CDR1 is LNHNV and CDR2 YYDKDF (reference sequence). The V gene lost 1 base and the J gene lost 7 bases, with 17 bases spanning the gap. CDR3 length equals 16 residues. CDR3 protein: CATSRGHGGVRNEQFF. CDR3 DNA: TGTGCCACCAGCAGAGGCCACGGGGGAGTTCGGAATGAGCAGTTCTTC.

This clone appeared once. The chain carries TRBV4-2 and TRBJ2-5; D ambiguous. The ends were cut back, 1 base at V and 5 bases at J, with 11 bases in the middle. The CDR3 runs 14 residues. Germline V gene lookup returns CDR1 LGHNA and CDR2 YNFKEQ. This CDR3 is CASSQVGLAETQYF. In DNA form, the CDR3 reads TGTGCCAGCAGCCAAGTCGGGTTGGCGGAGACCCAGTACTTC.